This entry lists 21 T cell receptor beta chains sequenced from one sample in a study of blood T cell repertoires in COVID-19. Assay used: immunoSEQ multiplex PCR; TCRdb lists only in-frame clones, some missing. The sample consists of 190,000 or so clones, 80% to 90% of them appearing once. Sequencing was carried out using PBMCs or T cells enriched from blood (not recorded which). The source of these receptors is a man aged 18 to 30 with acute COVID-19.

This clone has only one observation. V is TRBV29-1 and J is TRBJ2-7, with 14 bases that match TRBD2. In germline, CDR1 is SQVTM, CDR2 ANQGSEA. The V and J ends lost 3 bases and 6 bases, in that order; junction bases with no gene match: 7. The CDR3 spans 15 residues. In DNA form, the CDR3 reads TGCAGCGTTGAGGGGACTAGCGGGAGTGGGGGCGAGCAGTACTTC. It yields the protein CSVEGTSGSGGEQYF.

CDR3 DNA sequence: TGTGCCAGCAGCCCCCGCTTTAATAGCGGGAGCGGATCCTACGAGCAGTACTTC. It yields the protein CASSPRFNSGSGSYEQYF. J is TRBJ2-7 and V is TRBV11-2; TRBD2 matches at 9 bases. The CDR3 spans 18 residues. V shed 5 bases, J shed 1 base, and the junction held 15 bases outside the gene matches. Germline-derived CDR1 and CDR2 are SGHAT and FQNNGV.

The V gene is TRBV4-3, the J gene TRBJ1-1, with a possible D match to TRBD1 (6 bases). Trimming took 5 bases from V and 4 from J, leaving 14 bases between them. The CDR3 runs 14 residues. Germline V gives CDR1 LGHNA, CDR2 YSLEER. As DNA, the CDR3 is TGCGCCAGCAGCGAGGGACAAGGAGGCACTGAAGCTTTCTTT. It is translated as CASSEGQGGTEAFF.

This clone was detected only once. The chain combines TRBV15 with TRBJ2-1; 10 bases align to TRBD2. From germline, CDR1 is LNHNV and CDR2 YYDKDF (reference sequence). The CDR3 length is 17 residues. V shed 0 bases and J 8 bases; nucleotides not matched to a gene: 10. The CDR3 here is CATSRDQASGSWDEQFF. The DNA of the CDR3 is TGTGCCACCAGCAGAGATCAAGCTAGCGGGAGTTGGGATGAGCAGTTCTTC.

CDR3 in DNA: TGTGCTAGTGGTTTGGTATCGCGGAGGGAGCTGTTTTTT. Protein sequence: CASGLVSRRELFF. The chain carries TRBV12-5 and TRBJ2-2; D gene uncertain. Trimming took off 0 bases at V and 9 bases at J, with 8 bases between the two ends. The CDR3 spans 13 residues. Per germline, CDR1 LGHNT and CDR2 FRNRAP.

The chain joins TRBV5-4 to TRBJ2-7; 9 bases map to TRBD1. The germline gives CDR1 SGHNT, CDR2 YYREEE (reference sequence). The CDR3 length is 14 residues. The junction had 8 bases not matched to a gene; V was cut back by 5 bases and J by 5 bases. CDR3 residues: CASRGGQGFHEQYF. For the CDR3, the DNA is TGTGCCAGCAGAGGGGGACAGGGTTTCCACGAGCAGTACTTC.

This chain connects TRBV19 to TRBJ2-3; D gene unclear. The CDR3 is 15 residues long. The V end lost 3 bases, the J end lost 1 base, and 11 bases lay between the germline ends. Germline V CDR1 and CDR2: LNHDA, SQIVND (reference sequence). CDR3 protein: CASSIFPSGTDTQYF. Here the CDR3 DNA reads TGTGCCAGTAGTATCTTCCCTTCTGGCACAGATACGCAGTATTTT.

The rearrangement joins TRBV11-3 to TRBJ2-7; D gene uncertain. V was clipped by 1 base and J by 5 bases, with 6 bases between them. In germline, CDR1 is SGHNT, CDR2 YENEEA. This CDR3 contains 12 residues. CDR3 loop: CASSLVADEQYF. CDR3 bases: TGTGCCAGCAGCTTAGTGGCAGACGAGCAGTACTTC.

This clone was counted between two and nine times. The V call is TRBV9, the J call TRBJ1-1, with a possible D match to TRBD1 (6 bases). V shed 1 base and J shed 5 bases, with 15 bases lying between them. CDR3 length equals 15 residues. The germline gives CDR1 SGDLS, CDR2 YYNGEE. CDR3 in DNA: TGTGCCAGCAGCGTACAGGGGTCCAGTGAGACTGAAGCTTTCTTT. Translation gives CASSVQGSSETEAFF.

The chain recombines TRBV7-6 with TRBJ2-7, with TRBD2 as a possible D gene (6 bases). The CDR3 runs 13 residues. V lost 6 bases, J lost 7 bases, and 16 bases lay in between. CDR1 and CDR2 (germline): SGHVS, FNYEAQ. The DNA of the CDR3 is TGTGCCAGCAGTATTAATCATAGCGGTGAGCAGTACTTC. Translation: CASSINHSGEQYF. Supplemented by reference TRBV7-6 and TRBJ2-7, the full variable domain reads GAGVSQSPRYKVTKRGQDVALRCDPISGHVSLYWYRQALGQGPEFLTYFNYEAQQDKSGLPNDRFSAERPEGSISTLTIQRTEQRDSAMYRCASSINHSGEQYFGPGTRLTVT.

The chain is built from TRBV28 and TRBJ1-1; D uncertain. Germline V gives CDR1 MDHEN, CDR2 SYDVKM. Trimming cost V 3 bases and J 4 bases, with 21 bases left between them. The CDR3 consists of 17 residues. The CDR3, as DNA: TGTGCCAGCAGTTTCTTTAGCCTAAATTCCCTCTCCACTGAAGCTTTCTTT. It codes for CASSFFSLNSLSTEAFF. The entire variable domain, with the rest obtained from reference TRBV28 and TRBJ1-1, is as follows: DVKVTQSSRYLVKRTGEKVFLECVQDMDHENMFWYRQDPGLGLRLIYFSYDVKMKEKGDIPEGYSVSREKKERFSLILESASTNQTSMYLCASSFFSLNSLSTEAFFGQGTRLTVV.

The chain has TRBV11-2 and TRBJ2-5; 13 bases map to TRBD2. CDR3 length: 19 amino acids. V was pared by 0 bases and J by 2 bases, with 9 bases of the junction left unmatched. Germline V gene data show CDR1 as SGHAT and CDR2 as FQNNGV. The CDR3 sequence: CASSLDRGLAGERQETQYF. The CDR3 nucleotides read TGTGCCAGCAGCTTAGATCGAGGACTAGCGGGAGAGAGGCAAGAGACCCAGTACTTC. Variable domain in full (rest from reference TRBV11-2 and TRBJ2-5): EAGVAQSPRYKIIEKRQSVAFWCNPISGHATLYWYQQILGQGPKLLIQFQNNGVVDDSQLPKDRFSAERLKGVDSTLKIQPAKLEDSAVYLCASSLDRGLAGERQETQYFGPGTRLLVL.

The chain joins TRBV19 to TRBJ1-1; 7 nucleotides line up with TRBD1. Germline V gene data show CDR1 as LNHDA and CDR2 as SQIVND (reference sequence). V shed 3 bases and J 3 bases; nucleotides not matched to a gene: 7. This CDR3 is 15 amino acids long. The CDR3 region has the DNA TGTGCCAGTAGTATCTTCGGACAGGCGGACACTGAAGCTTTCTTT. Translated, it gives CASSIFGQADTEAFF.

The chain couples TRBV30 to TRBJ2-7; TRBD2 aligns across 11 bases. CDR3 length: 16 amino acids. Germline values: CDR1 GTSNPN, CDR2 SVGIG (reference sequence). Trimming cost V 3 bases and J 5 bases; bases outside gene matches: 12. In DNA, the CDR3 is TGTGCCTGGAGAGGCCGACGACTAGCGGGAAGGAACGAGCAGTACTTC. Its protein product is CAWRGRRLAGRNEQYF.

The V and J genes are TRBV24-1 and TRBJ2-1, with 8 bases fitting TRBD1. Germline V gene data show CDR1 as KGHDR and CDR2 as SFDVKD. This CDR3 has 16 residues. Germline trimming cut 6 bases from V and 8 bases from J; bases unmatched to any gene: 14. The chain's CDR3 is CATSKTGQGRNYEQFF. The CDR3 DNA reads TGTGCCACCAGTAAAACCGGACAGGGAAGGAACTATGAGCAGTTCTTC.

This clone was counted many times. This sample also contains other DNA sequences that code for the same CDR3. The chain links TRBV4-2 to TRBJ1-5; no reliable D call. Germline loops: CDR1 LGHNA, CDR2 YNFKEQ. V lost 0 bases to trimming and J lost 4 bases, with 10 bases between them. The CDR3 sequence is 15 residues long. CDR3 coding DNA: TGTGCCAGCAGCCAAGATTTGTCAGATAATCAGCCCCAGCATTTT. The encoded protein is CASSQDLSDNQPQHF.

This clone turned up a few times. The chain joins TRBV4-1 to TRBJ1-1; TRBD1 matches at 8 bases. Trimming took 2 bases from V and 4 from J; bases not matched to a gene: 12. This CDR3 contains 17 residues. Germline values: CDR1 MGHRA, CDR2 YSYEKL. The CDR3 sequence: CASSQRADGGQVTEAFF. The CDR3 DNA reads TGCGCCAGCAGCCAAAGAGCGGATGGGGGACAGGTCACTGAAGCTTTCTTT.

The V and J genes are TRBV11-3 and TRBJ1-1; 7 nucleotides agree with TRBD1. The CDR3 is made up of 12 amino acids. V lost 4 bases, J lost 7 bases, and 3 bases stayed unmatched. Germline-derived CDR1 and CDR2 are SGHNT and YENEEA. CDR3 in amino acids: CASSSDRSEAFF. The CDR3 DNA sequence: TGTGCCAGCAGCTCGGACAGGAGTGAAGCTTTCTTT.

The chain carries TRBV10-3 and TRBJ1-1, with D tentatively TRBD1 (6 bases). Germline V gives CDR1 ENHRY, CDR2 SYGVKD. This CDR3 contains 13 residues. The ends were cut back, 5 bases at V and 2 bases at J, with 9 bases in the middle. The CDR3 reads CAISTQGNTEAFF. The CDR3 DNA follows: TGTGCCATCAGTACACAGGGTAACACTGAAGCTTTCTTT.

In nucleotides, the CDR3 is TGTGCCAGCAGCTCCCCCGGCAGGGCAAACACTGAAGCTTTCTTT. This encodes CASSSPGRANTEAFF. This chain joins TRBV6-2 or TRBV6-3 and TRBJ1-1; D may be TRBD1 (5 bases). Trimming shortened V by 6 bases and J by 2 bases, and 16 bases separated the two germline ends. This CDR3 has 15 residues. Germline V gene data show CDR1 as MNHEY and CDR2 as SVGEGT.

The sample holds one count of this clone. The chain joins TRBV19 to TRBJ1-1, with D unresolved. This CDR3 region has 13 residues. Germline V gene sequence: CDR1 LNHDA, CDR2 SQIVND (reference sequence). V gave up 5 bases and J gave up 2 bases, with 9 bases separating them. The CDR3 loop reads CASSVSVNTEAFF. The CDR3 nucleotides are TGTGCCAGTAGTGTCTCAGTAAACACTGAAGCTTTCTTT.